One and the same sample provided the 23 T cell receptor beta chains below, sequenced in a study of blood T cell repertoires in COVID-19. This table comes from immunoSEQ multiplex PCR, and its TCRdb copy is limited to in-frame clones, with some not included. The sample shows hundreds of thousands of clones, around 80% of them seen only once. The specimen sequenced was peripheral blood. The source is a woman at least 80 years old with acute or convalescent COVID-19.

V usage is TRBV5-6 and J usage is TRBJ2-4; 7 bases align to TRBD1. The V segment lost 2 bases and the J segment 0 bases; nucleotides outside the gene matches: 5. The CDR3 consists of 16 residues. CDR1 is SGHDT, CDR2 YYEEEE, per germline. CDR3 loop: CASSFWTGLAKNIQYF. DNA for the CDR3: TGTGCCAGCAGCTTTTGGACAGGTCTAGCCAAAAACATTCAGTACTTC.

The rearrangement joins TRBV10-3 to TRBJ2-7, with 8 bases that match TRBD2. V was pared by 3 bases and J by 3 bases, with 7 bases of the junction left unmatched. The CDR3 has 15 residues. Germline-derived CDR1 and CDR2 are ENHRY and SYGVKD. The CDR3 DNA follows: TGTGCCATCAGTGAACCGGGGGGGACTGGCTACGAGCAGTACTTC. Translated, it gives CAISEPGGTGYEQYF.

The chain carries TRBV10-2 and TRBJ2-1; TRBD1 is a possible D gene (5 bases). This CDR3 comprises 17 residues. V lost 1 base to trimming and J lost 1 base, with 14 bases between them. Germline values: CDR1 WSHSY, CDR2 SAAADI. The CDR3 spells CASSEFIQGGSYNEQFF. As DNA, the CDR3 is TGCGCCAGCAGTGAGTTCATTCAGGGTGGTTCCTACAATGAGCAGTTCTTC.

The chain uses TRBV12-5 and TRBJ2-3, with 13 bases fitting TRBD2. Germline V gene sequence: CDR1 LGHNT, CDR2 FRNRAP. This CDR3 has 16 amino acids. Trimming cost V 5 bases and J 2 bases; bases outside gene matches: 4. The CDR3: CASGPGLAGSTDTQYF. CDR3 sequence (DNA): TGTGCTAGTGGTCCGGGACTAGCGGGGTCCACAGATACGCAGTATTTT.

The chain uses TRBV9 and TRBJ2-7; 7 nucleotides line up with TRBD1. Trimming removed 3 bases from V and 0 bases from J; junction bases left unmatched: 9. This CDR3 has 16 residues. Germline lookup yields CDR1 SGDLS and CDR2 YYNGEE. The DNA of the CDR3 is TGTGCCAGCAGCGCCCGACCCGACAGGGCCTCCTACGAGCAGTACTTC. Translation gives CASSARPDRASYEQYF.

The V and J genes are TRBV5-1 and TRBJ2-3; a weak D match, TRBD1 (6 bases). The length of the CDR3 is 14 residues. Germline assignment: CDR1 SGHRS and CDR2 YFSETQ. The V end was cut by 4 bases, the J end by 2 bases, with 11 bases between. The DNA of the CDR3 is TGCGCCAGCAGCACAGGGAGACCCACAGATACGCAGTATTTT. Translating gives CASSTGRPTDTQYF.

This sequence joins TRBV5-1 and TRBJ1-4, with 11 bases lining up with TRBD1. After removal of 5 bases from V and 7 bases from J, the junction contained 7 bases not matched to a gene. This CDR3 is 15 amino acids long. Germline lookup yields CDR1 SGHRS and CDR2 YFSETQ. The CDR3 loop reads CASSYDGTGGEKLFF. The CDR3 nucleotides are TGCGCCAGCAGTTACGACGGGACAGGGGGTGAAAAACTGTTTTTT.

CDR3 amino acids: CASSSLAGASYNEQFF. The CDR3 DNA is TGTGCCAGCAGTTCACTAGCGGGGGCCTCCTACAATGAGCAGTTCTTC. The rearrangement uses TRBV7-9 and TRBJ2-1, with 11 bases fitting TRBD2. The CDR3 extends over 16 amino acids. Trimming cost V 6 bases and J 0 bases; bases outside gene matches: 4. The germline V gene has CDR1 SEHNR and CDR2 FQNEAQ (reference sequence).

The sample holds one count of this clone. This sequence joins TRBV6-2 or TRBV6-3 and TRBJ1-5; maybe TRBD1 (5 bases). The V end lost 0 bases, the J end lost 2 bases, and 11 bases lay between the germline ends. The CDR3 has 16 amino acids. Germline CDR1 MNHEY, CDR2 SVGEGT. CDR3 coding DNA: TGTGCCAGCAGTTACTCGCCAGGGTCAGGCAATCAGCCCCAGCATTTT. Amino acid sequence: CASSYSPGSGNQPQHF.

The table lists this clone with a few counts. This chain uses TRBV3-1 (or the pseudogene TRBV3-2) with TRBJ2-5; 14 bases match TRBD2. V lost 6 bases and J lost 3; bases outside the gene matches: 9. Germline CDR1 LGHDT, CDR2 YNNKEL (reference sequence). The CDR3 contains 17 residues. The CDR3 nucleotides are TGTGCCAGCAGTCAGCCGGGACTAGCGGGGGTAAAAGAGACCCAGTACTTC. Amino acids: CASSQPGLAGVKETQYF.

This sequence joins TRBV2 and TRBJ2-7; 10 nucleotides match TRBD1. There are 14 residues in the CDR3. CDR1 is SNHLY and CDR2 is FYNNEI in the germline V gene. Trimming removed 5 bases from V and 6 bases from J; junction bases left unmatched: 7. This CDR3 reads CASSPTGQGIEQYF. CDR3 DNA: TGTGCCAGCAGTCCGACGGGACAGGGGATCGAGCAGTACTTC.

The CDR3 nucleotides read TGTGCCAGCAGCCATACTAGCAGAATCCAAGAGACCCAGTACTTC. Protein sequence: CASSHTSRIQETQYF. The rearrangement uses TRBV4-2 and TRBJ2-5; weak D call: TRBD2 (6 bases). Per the germline V gene, CDR1 is LGHNA and CDR2 is YNFKEQ. Between the trimmed V and J ends, which lost 3 bases and 1 base, there was a span of 12 bases. The CDR3 loop spans 15 amino acids.

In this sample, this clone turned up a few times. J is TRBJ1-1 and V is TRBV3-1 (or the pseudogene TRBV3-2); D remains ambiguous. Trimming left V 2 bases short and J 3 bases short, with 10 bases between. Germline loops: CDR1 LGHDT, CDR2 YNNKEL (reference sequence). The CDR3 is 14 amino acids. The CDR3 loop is CASSQRHGDTEAFF. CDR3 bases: TGTGCCAGCAGCCAAAGGCACGGAGACACTGAAGCTTTCTTT.

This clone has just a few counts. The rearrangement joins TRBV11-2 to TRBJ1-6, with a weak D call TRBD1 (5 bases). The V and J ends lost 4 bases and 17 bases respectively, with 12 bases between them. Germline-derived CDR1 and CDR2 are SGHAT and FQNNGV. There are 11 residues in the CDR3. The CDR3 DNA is TGTGCCAGCAGCTCCTTGGGGCAAATCCACTTT. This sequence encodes CASSSLGQIHF.

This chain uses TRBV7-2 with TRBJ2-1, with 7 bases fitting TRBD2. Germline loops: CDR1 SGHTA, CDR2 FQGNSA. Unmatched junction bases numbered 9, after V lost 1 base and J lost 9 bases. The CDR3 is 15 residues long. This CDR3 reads CASSLGASGTREQFF. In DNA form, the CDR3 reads TGTGCCAGCAGCTTAGGAGCTAGCGGAACCCGTGAGCAGTTCTTC.

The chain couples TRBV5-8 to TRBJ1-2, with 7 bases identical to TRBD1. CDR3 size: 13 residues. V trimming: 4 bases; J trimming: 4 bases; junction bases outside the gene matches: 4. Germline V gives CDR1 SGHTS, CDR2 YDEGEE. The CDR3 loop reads CASSQQGFYGYTF. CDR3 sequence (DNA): TGTGCCAGCAGCCAACAGGGGTTCTATGGCTACACCTTC.

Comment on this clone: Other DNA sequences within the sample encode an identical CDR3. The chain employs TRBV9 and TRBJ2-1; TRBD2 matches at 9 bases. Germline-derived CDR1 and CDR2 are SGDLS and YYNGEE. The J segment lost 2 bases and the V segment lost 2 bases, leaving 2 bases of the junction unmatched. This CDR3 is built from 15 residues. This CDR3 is CASSVAGGPYNEQFF. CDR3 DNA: TGTGCCAGCAGCGTGGCGGGAGGGCCCTACAATGAGCAGTTCTTC.

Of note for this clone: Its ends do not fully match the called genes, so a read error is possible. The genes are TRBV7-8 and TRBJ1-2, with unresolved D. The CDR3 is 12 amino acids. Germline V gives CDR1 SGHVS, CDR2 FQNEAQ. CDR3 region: CASSLERQGLAF. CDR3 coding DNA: TGTGCCAGCAGCTTAGAAAGACAAGGTCTCGCCTTC.

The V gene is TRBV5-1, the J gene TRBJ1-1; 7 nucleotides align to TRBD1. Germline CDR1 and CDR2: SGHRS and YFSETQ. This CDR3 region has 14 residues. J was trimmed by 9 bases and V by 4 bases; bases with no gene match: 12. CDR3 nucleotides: TGCGCCAGCAGCCCCTTAGTTACAGGGGAAAAAGCTTTCTTT. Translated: CASSPLVTGEKAFF.

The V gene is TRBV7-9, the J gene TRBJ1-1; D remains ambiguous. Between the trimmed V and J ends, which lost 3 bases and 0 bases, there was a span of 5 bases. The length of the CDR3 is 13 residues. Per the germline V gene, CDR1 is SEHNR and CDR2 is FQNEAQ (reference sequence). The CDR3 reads CASSFLVNTEAFF. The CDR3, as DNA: TGTGCCAGCAGCTTCCTAGTGAACACTGAAGCTTTCTTT.

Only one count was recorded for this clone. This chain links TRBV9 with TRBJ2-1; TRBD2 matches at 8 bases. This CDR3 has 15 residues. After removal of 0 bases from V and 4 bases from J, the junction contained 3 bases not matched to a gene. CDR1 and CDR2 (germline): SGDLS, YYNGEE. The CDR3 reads CASSVVTSGYNEQFF. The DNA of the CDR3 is TGTGCCAGCAGCGTAGTAACTAGCGGTTACAATGAGCAGTTCTTC.

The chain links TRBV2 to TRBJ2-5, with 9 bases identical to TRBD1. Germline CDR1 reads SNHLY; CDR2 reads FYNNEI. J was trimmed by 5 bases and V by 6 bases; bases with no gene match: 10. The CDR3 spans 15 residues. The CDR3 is CASRLQGALMETQYF. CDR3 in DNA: TGTGCCAGCAGACTACAGGGGGCGCTAATGGAGACCCAGTACTTC. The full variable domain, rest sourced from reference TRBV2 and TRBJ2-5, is EPEVTQTPSHQVTQMGQEVILRCVPISNHLYFYWYRQILGQKVEFLVSFYNNEISEKSEIFDDQFSVERPDGSNFTLKIRSTKLEDSAMYFCASRLQGALMETQYFGPGTRLLVL.

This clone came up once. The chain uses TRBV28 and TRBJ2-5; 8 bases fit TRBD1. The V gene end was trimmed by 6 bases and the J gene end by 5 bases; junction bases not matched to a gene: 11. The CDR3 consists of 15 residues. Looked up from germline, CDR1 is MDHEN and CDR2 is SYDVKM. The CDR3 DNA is TGTGCCAGCAGCACTAGGACAGGGCAAAAGGAGACCCAGTACTTC. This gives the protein CASSTRTGQKETQYF.